A single sample gave rise to the 20 T cell receptor beta chains below, sequenced in a study of cytomegalovirus exposure and HLA in healthy donors. PCR amplification relied on 60 Vbeta primers (plus 13 Jbeta primers). Repertoires were generated with immunoSEQ multiplex PCR, while TCRdb's copy carries only in-frame clones and drops some. The repertoire holds some 190,000 clones, around 90% seen once, with about 1.1% in the top ten. Sequenced sample: PBMCs. All receptors come from a boy aged 2 to 9 in good health and CMV-seronegative.

V is TRBV14 and J is TRBJ2-7; the match to TRBD1 covers 7 bases. The CDR3 runs 16 residues. Germline V gene data show CDR1 as SGHDN and CDR2 as FVKESK. Trimming at V came to 3 bases and at J to 0 bases, leaving 8 bases not matched to a gene. CDR3: CASSHIQGIYSYEQYF. CDR3 nucleotide sequence: TGTGCCAGCAGCCATATACAGGGGATTTACTCCTACGAGCAGTACTTC.

On this clone: The sample contains more than one DNA sequence encoding this CDR3. The chain carries TRBV6-5 and TRBJ2-3, with TRBD2 matching over 8 bases. Germline V CDR1 and CDR2: MNHEY, SVGAGI. The CDR3 consists of 15 residues. The V gene end was trimmed by 2 bases and the J gene end by 1 base; junction bases not matched to a gene: 2. For the CDR3, the DNA is TGTGCCAGCAGTTACGGACTAGCTGGCACAGATACGCAGTATTTT. It translates to CASSYGLAGTDTQYF.

The chain combines TRBV27 with TRBJ1-5; possibly TRBD1 for D (6 bases). The CDR3 runs to 15 residues. Trimming removed 0 bases at V and 1 base at J, with 7 bases between. Germline CDR1 reads MNHEY; CDR2 reads SMNVEV (reference sequence). Written as DNA, the CDR3 is TGTGCCAGCAGTTTATCCAGGGGAAGCAATCAGCCCCAGCATTTT. Protein: CASSLSRGSNQPQHF.

In its sample, this clone was seen once. The chain couples TRBV2 to TRBJ1-5, with a possible D match to TRBD1 (5 bases). CDR3 size: 14 residues. The V gene's germline CDR1 is SNHLY and CDR2 FYNNEI. V lost 3 bases, J lost 2 bases, and 8 bases lay in between. In nucleotides, the CDR3 is TGTGCCAGCAGTGAGGGAGGGGGCAATCAGCCCCAGCATTTT. It specifies CASSEGGGNQPQHF. Full variable domain (outside the CDR3, taken from reference TRBV2 and TRBJ1-5): EPEVTQTPSHQVTQMGQEVILRCVPISNHLYFYWYRQILGQKVEFLVSFYNNEISEKSEIFDDQFSVERPDGSNFTLKIRSTKLEDSAMYFCASSEGGGNQPQHFGDGTRLSIL.

V gene TRBV5-6 combines with J gene TRBJ1-2; the D is unclear. Per germline, CDR1 SGHDT and CDR2 YYEEEE. The CDR3 loop spans 13 amino acids. V lost 1 base and J lost 5, with 9 bases in between. Here the CDR3 reads CASSLTAAYGYTF. Written as DNA, the CDR3 is TGTGCCAGCAGCTTGACGGCGGCATATGGCTACACCTTC.

This clone was seen once. The chain employs TRBV7-3 and TRBJ2-1; D uncertain. V lost 2 bases and J 2 bases, leaving 4 bases between the germline ends. The CDR3 contains 13 residues. The germline V gene has CDR1 SGHTA and CDR2 FQGTGA. As DNA, the CDR3 is TGTGCCAGCAGCTTAGGCCCCTACAATGAGCAGTTCTTC. Translating gives CASSLGPYNEQFF.

The chain employs TRBV13 and TRBJ2-7, with D perhaps TRBD2 (6 bases). V was trimmed by 8 bases and J by 4 bases, leaving 21 bases between them. The CDR3 is made up of 15 amino acids. CDR1 PRHDT and CDR2 FYEKMQ come from the germline V gene (reference sequence). The CDR3 reads CASGDSLTPAYEQYF. The CDR3, as DNA: TGTGCCAGCGGGGACTCACTCACCCCTGCTTACGAGCAGTACTTC.

This clone occurred once. The chain couples TRBV29-1 to TRBJ1-6; D gene uncertain. The CDR3 is 15 amino acids. V dropped 7 bases and J dropped 4 bases, with 17 bases sitting between them. CDR1 is SQVTM and CDR2 is ANQGSEA in the germline V gene. The CDR3 bases are TGCAGCGCCATTTCTGGAGACCCTTATAATTCACCCCTCCACTTT. It is translated as CSAISGDPYNSPLHF.

This rearrangement joins TRBV23-1 to TRBJ1-5; 7 bases are shared with TRBD1. TRBV23-1 is labeled an ORF, and its function is uncertain. The CDR3 totals 16 residues. V lost 8 bases and J lost 0; bases outside the gene matches: 10. The CDR3: CASDGTAQYSNQPQHF. The CDR3 DNA is TGCGCCAGCGATGGGACAGCCCAGTATAGCAATCAGCCCCAGCATTTT.

This chain's CDR3 is CASSWETGTSGYTF. CDR3 DNA sequence: TGTGCCAGTAGTTGGGAGACAGGAACTAGTGGCTACACCTTC. V usage is TRBV19 and J usage is TRBJ1-2; D is possibly TRBD1 (6 bases). This CDR3 is 14 amino acids long. CDR1 LNHDA and CDR2 SQIVND come from the germline V gene (reference sequence). V was cut by 5 bases and J by 7 bases, with 17 bases left in between. The complete variable domain, with remaining parts taken from reference TRBV19 and TRBJ1-2, reads DGGITQSPKYLFRKEGQNVTLSCEQNLNHDAMYWYRQDPGQGLRLIYYSQIVNDFQKGDIAEGYSVSREKKESFPLTVTSAQKNPTAFYLCASSWETGTSGYTFGSGTRLTVV.

The CDR3 DNA reads TGTGCCAGCAGTTATAATGGCAATTCACCCCTCCACTTT. Its protein is CASSYNGNSPLHF. V gene TRBV7-3 combines with J gene TRBJ1-6; D gene unclear. The CDR3 spans 13 residues. V was trimmed by 6 bases and J by 7 bases, leaving 10 bases between them. CDR1 is SGHTA and CDR2 is FQGTGA in the germline V gene.

This rearrangement joins TRBV6-6 to TRBJ2-1, with unresolved D. The V and J ends lost 10 bases and 6 bases respectively, with 16 bases between them. The CDR3 length is 13 residues. Per germline, CDR1 MNHNY and CDR2 SVGAGI (reference sequence). The CDR3 DNA sequence: TGTGCCACCCTAGATCCTTTTAGCAATGAGCAGTTCTTC. It codes for CATLDPFSNEQFF.

The chain has TRBV27 and TRBJ2-5; D perhaps matches TRBD1 (6 bases). The CDR3 is 17 amino acids. V lost 5 bases and J 0 bases, leaving 19 bases between the germline ends. In germline, CDR1 is MNHEY, CDR2 SMNVEV (reference sequence). The CDR3 DNA reads TGTGCCAGCAGTCATAGCGTTAGACAGGCGCACCAAGAGACCCAGTACTTC. It translates to CASSHSVRQAHQETQYF.

This clone was detected once. The chain has TRBV5-1 and TRBJ2-3, with D possibly matching TRBD1 (5 bases). CDR1 is SGHRS and CDR2 is YFSETQ in the germline V gene. Trimming left V 0 bases short and J 2 bases short, with 7 bases between. The CDR3 runs 14 residues. The CDR3: CASSLARDTDTQYF. CDR3 DNA sequence: TGCGCCAGCAGCTTGGCCAGGGACACAGATACGCAGTATTTT.

The chain combines TRBV2 with TRBJ1-5, with D perhaps TRBD1 (6 bases). V lost 3 bases to trimming and J lost 5 bases, with 8 bases between them. CDR1 is SNHLY and CDR2 is FYNNEI in the germline V gene. The CDR3 contains 13 residues. The DNA for the CDR3 is TGTGCCAGCAGTGAGGGGGCGCATCAGCCCCAGCATTTT. This translates into CASSEGAHQPQHF.

The chain has TRBV28 and TRBJ1-4; D remains unclear. CDR1 MDHEN and CDR2 SYDVKM come from the germline V gene. There are 14 residues in the CDR3. The V end lost 6 bases, the J end lost 0 bases, and 8 bases lay between the germline ends. The DNA for the CDR3 is TGTGCCAGCAGCACTTTTGCAACTAATGAAAAACTGTTTTTT. Translated, it gives CASSTFATNEKLFF.

The sample holds one count of this clone. This rearrangement joins TRBV30 to TRBJ2-5; the D is unclear. Germline V CDR1 and CDR2: GTSNPN, SVGIG (reference sequence). Trimming cost V 4 bases and J 3 bases, with 18 bases left between them. CDR3 length: 15 amino acids. The CDR3 nucleotides are TGTGCCTGGAACCTAATTAACCGCGGTAAAGAGACCCAGTACTTC. This encodes CAWNLINRGKETQYF.

This chain joins TRBV28 and TRBJ2-1, with D perhaps matching TRBD1 (6 bases). The CDR3 runs 15 residues. The V and J ends lost 5 bases and 4 bases respectively, with 15 bases between them. Germline loops: CDR1 MDHEN, CDR2 SYDVKM. In DNA form, the CDR3 reads TGTGCCAGCAGTCGTGCGACAGGTTATTACAATGAGCAGTTCTTC. This gives the protein CASSRATGYYNEQFF. Full variable domain (rest looked up from reference TRBV28 and TRBJ2-1): DVKVTQSSRYLVKRTGEKVFLECVQDMDHENMFWYRQDPGLGLRLIYFSYDVKMKEKGDIPEGYSVSREKKERFSLILESASTNQTSMYLCASSRATGYYNEQFFGPGTRLTVL.

The V gene is TRBV5-1, the J gene TRBJ2-5; weak D call: TRBD1 (7 bases). CDR1 is SGHRS, CDR2 YFSETQ, per germline. V dropped 1 base and J dropped 7 bases, with 20 bases sitting between them. CDR3 length: 16 amino acids. CDR3 in DNA: TGCGCCAGCAGCTTGCCCCAGGGGGGAGTAAAGGGGACCCAGTACTTC. It codes for CASSLPQGGVKGTQYF.

The genes are TRBV9 and TRBJ1-6; no clear D gene. This CDR3 is 16 amino acids long. CDR1 and CDR2 (germline): SGDLS, YYNGEE. The ends were cut back, 4 bases at V and 1 base at J, with 12 bases in the middle. The CDR3 sequence: CASSPVEGSYNSPLHF. CDR3 nucleotide sequence: TGTGCCAGCAGCCCAGTGGAGGGATCCTATAATTCACCCCTCCACTTT.